Below, one T cell receptor beta chain is given with its context. The target of this receptor is not known. No clone much larger than this one lies a single base away; base qualities are absent. The library was obtained by the immunoSEQ multiplex PCR assay. A mixture of 60 forward primers for TCR Vbeta segments and 13 reverse primers for TCR Jbeta segments was used in the multiplex PCR. The CDR3 region of rearranged TCR beta genes was amplified from genomic DNA with a multiplex PCR assay. Amplified TCR beta libraries were sequenced as 87-base-pair reads on the Illumina HiSeq System. Under the source paper's analysis protocol: A later analysis counted tens of millions of unique TCR beta chains across the 700 or so repertoires, and around 9.9 million of these chains were shared by at least two donors. To remove PCR and sequencing errors, raw reads were error-corrected and collapsed into unique sequences using a nearest-neighbor algorithm that merged closely related sequences. To assign V, D and J gene segments, CDR3 sequences were aligned to IMGT reference sequences. For a sequence to be retained, a match of at least six nucleotides to both a V gene segment and a J gene segment was required. A rearrangement was called productive if the CDR3 had no stop codons and remained in frame with V and J, and every other rearrangement was called non-productive. Following IMGT convention, CDR3 was defined as the stretch from the second conserved V-encoded cysteine up to the conserved J-encoded phenylalanine. The earlier analysis of about 560 of the donors excluded any sequence lacking an unambiguous match to a single V gene segment. An earlier analysis of around 600 of the donors classified V segments as functional when productive rearrangements were above 56.7% and as segregating when the standard deviation between donors was above 5%. A statistical classification framework was developed to diagnose cytomegalovirus status using the catalog of TCR beta chain sequences. A later analysis assigned V and J genes by comparing TCR nucleotide sequences with IMGT/GENE-DB human TR gene sequences. A later analysis assigned CDR3 sequences and most-parsimonious VDJ recombination scenarios with the TCRdist pipeline. In a later analysis, every TCR beta chain was defined by the combination of its CDR3 amino acid sequence and its V-gene family, and reads without a unique V-gene family were dropped. As a way to deal with suspected cross-contamination and a sequencing artifact, a later analysis dropped over 550 nucleotide sequences that were highly shared and had low generation probability. For each public chain, a later analysis derived a clonal expansion index from normalized ranks of inferred template counts within each repertoire. A later analysis computed generation probabilities with a VDJ recombination model fitted to out-of-frame rearrangements, and checked the results against IGoR. In a later analysis, hypergeometric tests were used to score TCR-TCR, TCR-HLA and TCR-CMV co-occurrence, with a repertoire-size bias correction applied to TCR pairs. False discovery rates were estimated in a later analysis by permuting HLA or CMV assignments 20 times. In a later analysis, co-occurring TCRs were grouped with DBSCAN, and TCRdist sequence similarity was added when clustering was performed within HLA-allele-positive subsets. Repertoires with fewer than 30,000 or more than 120,000 public chains were left out of co-occurrence clustering, as were five repertoires with anomalous nucleotide sharing. TCRdb holds this immuneACCESS table with in-frame rearrangements only. Some clones are missing; in checked studies, unresolved V genes explain under half, and the rest has no known cause. The DNA gave D and trimming, while V, J and clone size come from that table. For this sample the table gives 80,000 to 100,000 clones, of which 75% to 85% were detected only once. Approximately 11% of the sample comes from the top ten.

From cysteine to phenylalanine, the CDR3 is 14 amino acids long. The entry retains the CDR3 DNA only, 42 bases that are in frame from base 1. As encoded in the germline V gene, CDR1 is SGHRS while CDR2 is YFSETQ. Deletion took 4 bases off V and 5 bases off J, with a span of 13 bases between the germline ends. The cohort was made up of roughly 670 healthy bone marrow donors. Cohort members were all nominally healthy when sampled, although unrecorded immune exposures were likely present. The donor tested CMV seropositive, placing the donor among the approximately 290 seropositive members of the cohort. A peripheral blood sample was provided by each donor, and peripheral blood mononuclear cells were used for TCR beta sequencing. The Qiagen DNeasy Blood Extraction Kit was used to extract genomic DNA from the blood cell samples. The data derive from a study of cytomegalovirus exposure and HLA in healthy donors (dated by TCRdb to about 2017). Context from the whole study: An earlier analysis of 587 of the donors reported around 280 Gb of sequence data and 117 million unique TCR beta sequences obtained from approximately 180 million T cells. Typing coverage varied by locus: roughly 629-640 donors for A, B, C, DRB1 and DQB1; roughly 560 for DQA1; more than 600 for DPA1; approximately 470 for DPB1. The study used immunosequencing to profile the T cell repertoires of approximately 690 subjects and linked those repertoires to cytomegalovirus serostatus. HLA typing included class I and class II loci at four-digit resolution. On average, around 200,000 unique TCR beta nucleotide sequences were sequenced per donor among about 400 genotyped donors of the cohort, with roughly a sixth of those sequences being non-productive. Rather than using new phenotypic data, the later analysis identified candidate immune exposures from TCR beta sequences and from how often those sequences occurred across donors. To study patterns of TCR occurrence, a later analysis re-analyzed previously published TCR beta repertoires from several hundred donors and added high-resolution HLA genotyping. To decide whether each TCR beta V gene segment behaved as functional or pseudogenic, an earlier analysis of several hundred of the donors relied on high-throughput TCR beta sequencing. The study aimed to test whether signatures of past pathogen exposure could be identified by cataloging public T cell receptors. In a later genetic analysis, genome-wide SNP genotypes for about 65% of the roughly 670 donors were used, and that subset was treated as a discovery cohort. Donor age, sex, ethnicity and CMV serostatus were collected together with the repertoire data. An early release that covered 500 to 800 HLA-typed donors contained approximately 300 gigabases of sequencing data and tens of millions of unique TCR sequences. Four or five DR-DQ haplotypes were handled as single units for association and clustering because linkage in the cohort was strong. Besides the first cohort of more than 650 subjects, a separate validation cohort made up of roughly 120 different subjects was used. The study combined high-throughput TCR immunosequencing, statistical association of individual TCRs with disease status, and machine learning to predict cytomegalovirus infection status. Every discovery cohort repertoire had been produced on one sequencing platform. Of the roughly 400 genotyped donors, 65% to 90% fell in the genetic ancestry cluster associated with self-reported Caucasian donors. Study-level results and caveats: Several of the top co-occurrence clusters appeared to be linked to parvovirus B19, influenza, CMV and Epstein-Barr virus, according to a later analysis. In an earlier analysis of roughly 560 of the donors, most TCR beta V segments were observed in productive rearrangements about 87% or about 30% of the time, broadly matching IMGT annotations. Linkage disequilibrium might explain the correlated functional status among segregating V segments, but an unknown experimental factor could not be ruled out. While some public TCRs were present in many individuals, most TCR sequences turned up only very rarely across donors. Because HLA typing was missing for some donors at each locus, association tests included only the typed subset. In a later analysis, HLA-associated TCR beta chains were found to be more clonally expanded and to have lower generation probabilities than equally common non-associated chains. In a later analysis, TCR association rates were found to vary across HLA loci, with the most associated TCRs seen for DRB1 alleles and the fewest for HLA-C alleles. Specific HLA alleles were associated with 16,951 TCR beta sequences at a false discovery rate of 0.05 in a later analysis. Presence/absence analyses assumed roughly uniform sequencing depth across donors, an assumption that may not hold. When HLA alleles, especially DR and DQ, strongly co-occurred, TCR associations were difficult to assign to individual alleles. In vitro tests confirmed that a few of the cytomegalovirus-associated TCR beta chains recognize cytomegalovirus antigens. Most CMV-associated TCR beta chains appeared to be HLA-restricted in a later analysis, and the HLA associations seemed to be driven largely by CMV exposure. A cluster of highly shared sequence variants was judged likely to represent a technical artifact of the sequencing pipeline. Compared with the roughly 720-donor mean, donors in an Asian-associated ancestry cluster had fewer N-insertions in productive TCRs, according to a later genetic analysis. A further reported finding was that TCR beta sequences accurately predicted the HLA-A and HLA-B alleles for most subjects in the first cohort. Because counts were too low, some 16 rarely observed V segments, including chromosome 9 orphons, were excluded from the earlier analysis of several hundred of the donors. A total of fewer than 200 TCR beta chains were listed by the study as associated with cytomegalovirus. Some IMGT-functional V segments, including TRBV6-2 and TRBV6-3, could not be told apart with the 87-base-pair reads, so those segments were excluded. Only TCR beta chains were sequenced in this cohort, and the absence of alpha or paired-chain data limited detectable features. In a later genetic analysis, a missense DCLRE1C variant was associated with V-gene and J-gene trimming of TCR beta chains, and the association was replicated in an independent cohort. According to the authors, the approach could potentially be generalized to other disease states and immunological phenotypes. The classifier was reported to diagnose cytomegalovirus status with high specificity and sensitivity in both the original cohort and the validation cohort. CMV serostatus was the only immune exposure information available for the cohort.

The V and J segments used are TRBV5-1 and TRBJ2-1; a tentative D call is TRBD1 (5 bases match). The receptor comes from a man between 18 and 29 years old in good health and CMV-seropositive. The sequencing input was PBMCs. The nucleotide sequence reads TGCGCCAGCAGCCCTAGAATAGGGGACAATGAGCAGTTCTTC. Translated, this gives CASSPRIGDNEQFF.